These 30 T cell receptor beta chains share one sample of origin, sequenced in a study of cytomegalovirus exposure and HLA in healthy donors. Primers included in the PCR were 60 Vbeta and 13 Jbeta primers. Repertoires were generated with immunoSEQ multiplex PCR, while TCRdb's copy carries only in-frame clones and drops some. The sample consists of some 150,000 clones, about three quarters of them appearing once. The material sequenced was PBMCs. The receptors derive from a woman aged 40 to 55 in good health and CMV-seronegative.

The rearrangement links TRBV6-1 to TRBJ2-4; TRBD1 might be the D (5 bases). CDR3 size: 15 residues. Trimming pared 6 bases from V and 5 bases from J, leaving 17 bases between. Germline loops: CDR1 MNHNS, CDR2 SASEGT. CDR3 DNA sequence: TGTGCCAGCAGGGGGTTCCGAGCCAGGGAAAACATTCAGTACTTC. As protein: CASRGFRARENIQYF.

This chain uses TRBV2 with TRBJ2-3, with 11 bases identical to TRBD2. Per germline, CDR1 SNHLY and CDR2 FYNNEI. Germline trimming cut 5 bases from V and 4 bases from J; bases unmatched to any gene: 20. The CDR3 contains 20 residues. CDR3 DNA sequence: TGTGCCAGCAGTCCGGGCAGGGGGCCTAGCGGGAGGACTGGTGCAGATACGCAGTATTTT. Residues: CASSPGRGPSGRTGADTQYF.

The chain uses TRBV25-1 and TRBJ2-7, with 11 bases lining up with TRBD1. Trimming took 4 bases from V and 5 from J; bases not matched to a gene: 7. CDR3 size: 15 residues. The germline V gene encodes CDR1 MGHDK and CDR2 SYGVNS. The CDR3 coding sequence is TGTGCCAGCAGTGCGGGGACAGGGGGTCGGAACGAGCAGTACTTC. Protein sequence: CASSAGTGGRNEQYF.

This chain links TRBV6-5 with TRBJ2-7; a weak D match, TRBD2 (5 bases). CDR1 and CDR2 from the germline V gene are MNHEY and SVGAGI. There are 14 residues in the CDR3. Trimming took 5 bases from V and 2 from J, leaving 13 bases between them. The DNA of the CDR3 is TGTGCCAGCAGTGCTACTAGGGAAACCTACGAGCAGTACTTC. It is translated as CASSATRETYEQYF.

The sample holds one count of this clone. The chain links TRBV29-1 to TRBJ1-1, with D hard to call. The CDR3 sequence is 11 residues long. Trimming shortened V by 6 bases and J by 11 bases, and 16 bases separated the two germline ends. Germline V gene lookup returns CDR1 SQVTM and CDR2 ANQGSEA. In DNA, the CDR3 is TGCAGCGTAACAATTGGAGGGATTGCTTTCTTT. Protein: CSVTIGGIAFF.

The V call is TRBV5-6, the J call TRBJ2-7; 10 nucleotides match TRBD1. The CDR3 is 12 residues long. J was trimmed by 2 bases and V by 8 bases; bases with no gene match: 1. CDR1 and CDR2 from the germline V gene are SGHDT and YYEEEE. CDR3 in amino acids: CASGQGAYEQYF. CDR3 in DNA: TGTGCCAGTGGACAGGGGGCCTACGAGCAGTACTTC.

This chain links TRBV27 with TRBJ2-7, with D perhaps TRBD1 (6 bases). Germline values: CDR1 MNHEY, CDR2 SMNVEV (reference sequence). Trimming removed 6 bases from V and 2 bases from J, with 17 bases in between. This CDR3 is 15 amino acids long. In nucleotides, the CDR3 is TGTGCCAGCAGGTGGGAAGGGACAAATACCTACGAGCAGTACTTC. Its protein is CASRWEGTNTYEQYF.

The chain recombines TRBV29-1 with TRBJ2-5, with D possibly TRBD2 on 5 matching bases. V lost 6 bases to trimming and J lost 7 bases, with 18 bases between them. Germline CDR1 reads SQVTM; CDR2 reads ANQGSEA. The CDR3 covers 13 residues. CDR3 bases: TGCAGCGTCGAGGGATCCGGGATAGGGACCCAGTACTTC. Its protein product is CSVEGSGIGTQYF.

This chain connects TRBV7-6 to TRBJ2-1; 9 positions agree with TRBD2. With 4 bases clipped from V and 5 bases from J, the junction kept 3 bases outside the gene matches. In germline, CDR1 is SGHVS, CDR2 FNYEAQ. The CDR3 has 14 amino acids. As DNA, the CDR3 is TGTGCCAGCAGCTGGGCGGGAGGGGACAATGAGCAGTTCTTC. Its translation is CASSWAGGDNEQFF.

This sequence joins TRBV7-6 and TRBJ2-7; a weak D match, TRBD1 (5 bases). Trimming removed 1 base from V and 0 bases from J, with 16 bases in between. The V gene's germline CDR1 is SGHVS and CDR2 FNYEAQ. The CDR3 covers 17 residues. CDR3 nucleotide sequence: TGTGCCAGCAGCTTAGGGCCAGGGATGGGCAGCTCCTACGAGCAGTACTTC. It codes for CASSLGPGMGSSYEQYF.

This chain connects TRBV18 to TRBJ2-2, with 14 bases fitting TRBD2. The CDR3 totals 18 residues. Germline V gene sequence: CDR1 KGHSH, CDR2 LQKENI. V was clipped by 3 bases and J by 4 bases; unmatched bases: 7. The CDR3 DNA reads as TGTGCCAGCTCACCGAGGGGACTAGCGGGGGCCTTCACCGGGGAGCTGTTTTTT. The encoded protein is CASSPRGLAGAFTGELFF.

The genes are TRBV10-3 and TRBJ1-2; 11 nucleotides line up with TRBD1. The germline CDR1 and CDR2 sequences are ENHRY and SYGVKD. There are 15 residues in the CDR3. With 2 bases clipped from V and 7 bases from J, the junction kept 6 bases outside the gene matches. The CDR3 nucleotides read TGTGCCATCAGTGAGCTCGGACAGGGGGCGAGTGGCTACACCTTC. Translated, it gives CAISELGQGASGYTF.

The chain links TRBV5-6 to TRBJ2-2; TRBD1 matches at 9 bases. The length of the CDR3 is 17 residues. Trimming removed 5 bases from V and 0 bases from J; junction bases left unmatched: 8. Germline values: CDR1 SGHDT, CDR2 YYEEEE. DNA of the CDR3: TGTGCCAGCAGTCGGGGACAGGGACTCCCGAACACCGGGGAGCTGTTTTTT. Translated, it gives CASSRGQGLPNTGELFF.

The chain joins TRBV2 to TRBJ1-1, with 7 bases matching TRBD1. Unmatched junction bases numbered 4, after V lost 6 bases and J lost 3 bases. This CDR3 has 13 amino acids. Germline V CDR1 and CDR2: SNHLY, FYNNEI. This CDR3 reads CASRLQGYTEAFF. The DNA for the CDR3 is TGTGCCAGCAGATTACAGGGGTACACTGAAGCTTTCTTT.

This clone was detected a few times. This sequence joins TRBV21-1 and TRBJ2-7; TRBD1 was called by the table and not checked on the DNA. TRBV21-1 is recorded as a pseudogene. This CDR3 has 15 residues. The CDR3 region is CASSKGAGGTYEQYF. The CDR3 DNA reads TGTGCCAGCAGCAAAGGGGCAGGTGGTACCTACGAGCAGTACTTC.

The V call is TRBV30, the J call TRBJ2-1, with 12 positions matching TRBD2. Germline V gene sequence: CDR1 GTSNPN, CDR2 SVGIG (reference sequence). V trimming: 1 base; J trimming: 8 bases; junction bases outside the gene matches: 0. The CDR3 contains 13 residues. CDR3 residues: CAWSGLAGDEQFF. CDR3 coding DNA: TGTGCCTGGAGTGGACTAGCGGGAGATGAGCAGTTCTTC.

The gene calls are TRBV11-2 and TRBJ1-2, with D perhaps TRBD1 (5 bases). The germline V gene has CDR1 SGHAT and CDR2 FQNNGV. The ends were cut back, 4 bases at V and 3 bases at J, with 24 bases in the middle. This CDR3 spans 18 amino acids. CDR3 nucleotides: TGTGCCAGCAGCTCCCTCGGGCAGTGGGCAGGGAATGACTATGGCTACACCTTC. Protein: CASSSLGQWAGNDYGYTF.

V gene TRBV29-1 combines with J gene TRBJ2-5, with TRBD1 matching over 9 bases. The germline CDR1 and CDR2 sequences are SQVTM and ANQGSEA. J was trimmed by 3 bases and V by 4 bases; bases with no gene match: 6. The CDR3 is 14 residues long. The CDR3 sequence: CSVVSRDREETQYF. The CDR3 nucleotides read TGCAGCGTTGTAAGTAGGGACAGGGAAGAGACCCAGTACTTC.

This clone has more than one count but fewer than ten. This chain joins TRBV6-5 and TRBJ1-1, with D maybe TRBD1 (6 bases). The V gene's germline CDR1 is MNHEY and CDR2 SVGAGI. With 2 bases removed from V and 6 bases from J, the gap between germline ends came to 16 bases. This CDR3 contains 15 residues. Here the CDR3 reads CASSYLNRDWAEAFF. The CDR3 nucleotides read TGTGCCAGCAGTTACCTAAACAGGGATTGGGCTGAAGCTTTCTTT.

The chain couples TRBV28 to TRBJ2-1, with a weak D call TRBD2 (6 bases). Germline V CDR1 and CDR2: MDHEN, SYDVKM. The CDR3 runs 13 residues. V lost 3 bases to trimming and J lost 5 bases, with 8 bases between them. CDR3 protein: CASSLWGDNEQFF. The CDR3 nucleotides are TGTGCCAGCAGTTTGTGGGGGGACAATGAGCAGTTCTTC.

The chain links TRBV5-6 to TRBJ1-2; the match to TRBD1 covers 10 bases. CDR1 SGHDT and CDR2 YYEEEE come from the germline V gene. The trim removed 3 bases at V and 5 bases at J, leaving 1 base unmatched. CDR3 length: 13 residues. CDR3 nucleotide sequence: TGTGCCAGCAGCTCGGACAGGGGGTATGGCTACACCTTC. Translated, it gives CASSSDRGYGYTF.

The rearrangement joins TRBV29-1 to TRBJ2-5, with no clear D. Germline lookup yields CDR1 SQVTM and CDR2 ANQGSEA. Trimming removed 4 bases from V and 4 bases from J, with 7 bases in between. The CDR3 consists of 11 residues. The CDR3 loop reads CSVGNGETQYF. The DNA of the CDR3 is TGCAGCGTTGGTAACGGAGAGACCCAGTACTTC.

The chain combines TRBV5-4 with TRBJ2-5; D is perhaps TRBD2 (7 bases). CDR1 SGHNT and CDR2 YYREEE come from the germline V gene (reference sequence). The CDR3 totals 14 residues. The V end lost 3 bases, the J end lost 5 bases, and 14 bases lay between the germline ends. CDR3 loop: CASSSTGGGETQYF. DNA for the CDR3: TGTGCCAGCAGCTCGACGGGGGGCGGGGAGACCCAGTACTTC.

The chain is built from TRBV27 and TRBJ2-3, with a possible D match to TRBD2 (6 bases). This CDR3 has 13 amino acids. Germline assignment: CDR1 MNHEY and CDR2 SMNVEV (reference sequence). Trimming took 6 bases from V and 2 from J, leaving 9 bases between them. Here the CDR3 reads CASSGGNTDTQYF. The CDR3 bases are TGTGCCAGCAGCGGGGGTAACACAGATACGCAGTATTTT.

V gene TRBV10-3 combines with J gene TRBJ2-7, with a possible D match to TRBD1 (5 bases). Looked up from germline, CDR1 is ENHRY and CDR2 is SYGVKD. The length of the CDR3 is 14 residues. Trimming removed 7 bases from V and 5 bases from J, with 18 bases in between. Here the CDR3 reads CAIKGPAGMHEQYF. CDR3 nucleotides: TGTGCCATCAAGGGGCCGGCAGGGATGCACGAGCAGTACTTC.

The chain couples TRBV2 to TRBJ1-1; D is undetermined. Trimming left V 8 bases short and J 0 bases short, with 7 bases between. The CDR3 is 12 residues long. Per the germline V gene, CDR1 is SNHLY and CDR2 is FYNNEI. The DNA for the CDR3 is TGTGCCAGCGGAGGGCTGAACACTGAAGCTTTCTTT. Residues: CASGGLNTEAFF.

The CDR3 loop reads CASSIGGFSSYEQYF. CDR3 sequence (DNA): TGTGCCAGTAGTATAGGAGGTTTTAGCTCCTACGAGCAGTACTTC. The chain has TRBV19 and TRBJ2-7; D is unclear. V was pared by 1 base and J by 0 bases, with 10 bases between. Germline V CDR1 and CDR2: LNHDA, SQIVND (reference sequence). This CDR3 region has 15 residues.

V and J are TRBV28 and TRBJ1-1; TRBD1 agrees at 8 bases. Germline CDR1 reads MDHEN; CDR2 reads SYDVKM. The V and J ends lost 6 bases and 6 bases, in that order; junction bases with no gene match: 15. This CDR3 comprises 16 residues. The CDR3 nucleotides read TGTGCCAGCAGCCACGACAGGGGCCTAAAGGGCTCTGAAGCTTTCTTT. Translating it yields CASSHDRGLKGSEAFF. The full variable domain, with the rest looked up from reference TRBV28 and TRBJ1-1, is DVKVTQSSRYLVKRTGEKVFLECVQDMDHENMFWYRQDPGLGLRLIYFSYDVKMKEKGDIPEGYSVSREKKERFSLILESASTNQTSMYLCASSHDRGLKGSEAFFGQGTRLTVV.

This clone appeared a single time. This sequence joins TRBV5-1 and TRBJ1-2, with a possible D match to TRBD1 (6 bases). V was cut by 4 bases and J by 2 bases, with 9 bases left in between. Germline CDR1 and CDR2: SGHRS and YFSETQ. The CDR3 spans 13 residues. The CDR3 DNA follows: TGCGCCAGCAGCCCGGGACACAACTATGGCTACACCTTC. Residues: CASSPGHNYGYTF.

This clone came up once. The chain combines TRBV2 with TRBJ1-2; possible D gene TRBD1, 6 bases. Germline loops: CDR1 SNHLY, CDR2 FYNNEI. The CDR3 length is 17 residues. V lost 7 bases and J lost 0, with 21 bases in between. The CDR3 sequence: CASNTQTGRSTNYGYTF. The DNA of the CDR3 is TGTGCCAGCAACACTCAGACAGGCCGCTCTACTAACTATGGCTACACCTTC.